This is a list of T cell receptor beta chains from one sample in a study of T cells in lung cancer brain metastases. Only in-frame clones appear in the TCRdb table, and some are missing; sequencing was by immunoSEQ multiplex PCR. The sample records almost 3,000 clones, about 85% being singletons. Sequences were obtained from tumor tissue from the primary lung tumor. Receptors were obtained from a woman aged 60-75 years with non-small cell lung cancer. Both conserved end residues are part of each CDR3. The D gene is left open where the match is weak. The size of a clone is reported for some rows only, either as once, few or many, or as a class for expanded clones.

CDR3aa: CASSYVQGRIQYF
CDR3nt: TGTGCCAGCAGTTACGTGCAGGGAAGAATTCAGTACTTC
len: 13
j_gene: TRBJ2-4
v_gene: TRBV6-5
d_gene: NA
abundance: once

CDR3aa: CASSEVWGRGDGYTF
CDR3nt: TGTGCCAGCAGTGAAGTTTGGGGCAGGGGAGACGGCTACACCTTC
len: 15
j_gene: TRBJ1-2
v_gene: TRBV6-1
d_gene: NA
abundance: NA

CDR3aa: CASSGRTGRLWTQYF
CDR3nt: TGTGCCAGCAGTGGCAGGACAGGGCGTTTATGGACCCAGTACTTC
len: 15
j_gene: TRBJ2-5
v_gene: TRBV2
d_gene: TRBD1
abundance: NA

CDR3aa: CSVESSRSPRGEQFF
CDR3nt: TGCAGCGTTGAAAGCAGCCGGTCCCCCCGGGGTGAGCAGTTCTTC
len: 15
j_gene: TRBJ2-1
v_gene: TRBV29-1
d_gene: NA
abundance: NA

CDR3aa: CASRPGVDGELFF
CDR3nt: TGCGCCAGCAGGCCCGGGGTGGACGGGGAGCTGTTTTTT
len: 13
j_gene: TRBJ2-2
v_gene: TRBV5-1
d_gene: NA
abundance: NA

CDR3aa: CASSLDLRLAGDTDTQYF
CDR3nt: TGTGCCAGCAGCTTGGACCTGAGACTAGCGGGAGACACAGATACGCAGTATTTT
len: 18
j_gene: TRBJ2-3
v_gene: TRBV5-4
d_gene: TRBD2
abundance: NA

CDR3aa: CASSFGFGRANYGYTF
CDR3nt: TGTGCCAGCAGCTTTGGTTTTGGGCGGGCTAACTATGGCTACACCTTC
len: 16
j_gene: TRBJ1-2
v_gene: TRBV7-6
d_gene: NA
abundance: NA

CDR3aa: CASGRGTGELFF
CDR3nt: TGTGCCAGCGGCAGGGGGACCGGGGAGCTGTTTTTT
len: 12
j_gene: TRBJ2-2
v_gene: TRBV25-1
d_gene: TRBD1
abundance: NA

CDR3aa: CASSLVWREGANEQFF
CDR3nt: TGTGCCAGCAGCTTAGTGTGGCGGGAGGGGGCCAATGAGCAGTTCTTC
len: 16
j_gene: TRBJ2-1
v_gene: TRBV7-2
d_gene: TRBD2
abundance: NA

CDR3aa: CASSFYFNTGELFF
CDR3nt: TGTGCCAGCAGCTTCTACTTCAACACCGGGGAGCTGTTTTTT
len: 14
j_gene: TRBJ2-2
v_gene: TRBV7-2
d_gene: NA
abundance: NA